The 30 T cell receptor beta chains below come from one sample, sequenced in a study of T cell repertoires in cytomegalovirus infection. TCRdb used MiXCR to reprocess the reads, holding one entry per CDR3 protein. The sample lists about 920,000 distinct CDR3 sequences, approximately 31% occurring once. No antigen has been identified for these receptors. Sequences were derived from cultured CD8+ T cells from PBMCs, sampled from culture after CMV antigen stimulation. All receptors come from a human donor in good health (CMV status not recorded). Some clones in this sample may be carry-over from other donors' samples.

The chain employs TRBV27 and TRBJ1-5; D is unclear. The CDR3 contains 14 residues. CDR1 MNHEY and CDR2 SMNVEV come from the germline V gene (reference sequence). V lost 1 base, J lost 9 bases, and 13 bases lay in between. The CDR3 sequence is CASSLYGNLGPQHF. The CDR3 nucleotides read TGTGCCAGCAGTTTATATGGGAACCTAGGGCCCCAGCATTTT.

The chain joins TRBV19 to TRBJ1-5, with TRBD1 matching over 7 bases. There are 13 residues in the CDR3. The germline V gene has CDR1 LNHDA and CDR2 SQIVND (reference sequence). The J segment lost 9 bases and the V segment lost 4 bases, leaving 6 bases of the junction unmatched. The CDR3 coding sequence is TGTGCCAGTAGTACAGACAGGGCCGCGCCCCAGCATTTT. The encoded protein is CASSTDRAAPQHF.

The table lists this clonotype with many counts. CDR3 nucleotides: TGTGCCAGCAGTGAAGGAGCGGGGGGTAGCACAGATACGCAGTATTTT. This translates into CASSEGAGGSTDTQYF. The genes are TRBV6-1 and TRBJ2-3, with 9 bases fitting TRBD2. This CDR3 contains 16 residues. Looked up from germline, CDR1 is MNHNS and CDR2 is SASEGT. The trim removed 1 base at V and 0 bases at J, leaving 2 bases unmatched.

The J gene is TRBJ2-1, the V gene TRBV5-1, with D perhaps matching TRBD1 or TRBD2 (6 bases each). V lost 1 base and J 11 bases, leaving 19 bases between the germline ends. This CDR3 has 15 residues. The germline V gene encodes CDR1 SGHRS and CDR2 YFSETQ. CDR3 bases: TGCGCCAGCAGCTTGAGGTATGGGCCCGGGGGCAAGCAGTTCTTC. Translating gives CASSLRYGPGGKQFF.

The CDR3 DNA follows: TGTGCCAGCAGCTTAGGGTTAGGGAACACCGGGGAGCTGTTTTTT. Protein: CASSLGLGNTGELFF. The V call is TRBV5-6, the J call TRBJ2-2; D not resolved. Germline V lookup: CDR1 SGHDT, CDR2 YYEEEE. Trimming stripped 2 bases from V and 1 base from J, with 9 bases between. The CDR3 consists of 15 residues.

This clonotype was recorded a few times. The J gene is TRBJ2-3, the V gene TRBV10-2; 8 bases map to TRBD1. The V gene's germline CDR1 is WSHSY and CDR2 SAAADI. CDR3 length: 15 residues. Trimming removed 1 base from V and 4 bases from J; junction bases left unmatched: 4. CDR3 in amino acids: CASSEYDRGADTQYF. CDR3 bases: TGCGCCAGCAGTGAGTACGACAGGGGTGCAGATACGCAGTATTTT.

This clonotype was counted only a few times. CDR3 sequence (DNA): TGTGCCAGCAGTTACTCGGGGACGACTAACACTGAAGCTTTCTTT. Translation gives CASSYSGTTNTEAFF. This chain connects TRBV6-5 to TRBJ1-1, with TRBD1 as a possible D gene (5 bases). Germline loops: CDR1 MNHEY, CDR2 SVGAGI. V was cut by 0 bases and J by 2 bases, with 10 bases left in between. The CDR3 covers 15 residues.

This CDR3 is CASSLGLAGVWEQYV. The CDR3 coding sequence is TGTGCCAGCAGCCTTGGACTAGCGGGGGTGTGGGAGCAGTACGTC. The chain combines TRBV12-3 or TRBV12-4 with TRBJ2-7, with TRBD2 matching over 13 bases. Trimming removed 6 bases from V and 7 bases from J; junction bases left unmatched: 9. CDR3 length: 15 residues.

This clonotype was found many times. V gene TRBV7-6 combines with J gene TRBJ2-7, with a weak D call TRBD1 (5 bases). The CDR3 is 15 residues long. CDR1 is SGHVS, CDR2 FNYEAQ, per germline. V lost 1 base to trimming and J lost 2 bases, with 12 bases between them. CDR3 bases: TGTGCCAGCAGCTTAGAGTCGTCAGGGACCTACGAGCAGTACTTC. Protein product: CASSLESSGTYEQYF. The variable domain in full, with the rest retrieved from reference TRBV7-6 and TRBJ2-7, is GAGVSQSPRYKVTKRGQDVALRCDPISGHVSLYWYRQALGQGPEFLTYFNYEAQQDKSGLPNDRFSAERPEGSISTLTIQRTEQRDSAMYRCASSLESSGTYEQYFGPGTRLTVT.

In its sample, this clonotype was seen many times. V gene TRBV7-8 combines with J gene TRBJ1-1; D is perhaps TRBD1 (5 bases). The V and J ends lost 3 bases and 3 bases respectively, with 11 bases between them. The germline V gene encodes CDR1 SGHVS and CDR2 FQNEAQ. The CDR3 spans 14 residues. The CDR3 loop reads CASSLGEVDTEAFF. In DNA form, the CDR3 reads TGTGCCAGCAGCTTGGGGGAGGTGGACACTGAAGCTTTCTTT.

The chain links TRBV19 to TRBJ2-5, with D maybe TRBD2 (5 bases). The germline CDR1 and CDR2 sequences are LNHDA and SQIVND (reference sequence). The CDR3 has 13 residues. V was shortened by 8 bases and J by 3 bases, with 13 bases between the two germline ends. The CDR3 nucleotides read TGTGCCAGTGGTCGACGGGGAGAAGAGACCCAGTACTTC. It yields the protein CASGRRGEETQYF.

The V gene is TRBV12-5, the J gene TRBJ2-7, with D unclear. V lost 2 bases and J lost 7, with 12 bases in between. CDR3 length: 13 amino acids. Germline CDR1 and CDR2: LGHNT and FRNRAP. The CDR3 DNA sequence: TGTGCTAGTGGTTTGCCCCCCCCCGGGGAGCAGTACTTC. It yields the protein CASGLPPPGEQYF.

V usage is TRBV6-1 and J usage is TRBJ1-2; D unclear. CDR3 length equals 12 residues. Germline V gene lookup returns CDR1 MNHNS and CDR2 SASEGT. With 6 bases removed from V and 8 bases from J, the gap between germline ends came to 13 bases. The CDR3 bases are TGTGCCAGCAGCTCGACACCTACGGGCTACACCTTC. Translating it yields CASSSTPTGYTF.

This clonotype was counted only a few times. This chain connects TRBV7-2 to TRBJ2-5; 8 bases fit TRBD2. CDR3 size: 15 residues. Looked up from germline, CDR1 is SGHTA and CDR2 is FQGNSA. V lost 5 bases to trimming and J lost 2 bases; unmatched junction nucleotides: 7. The CDR3 DNA follows: TGTGCCAGCAGCCTAAACGGGGGGGGGCAAGAGACCCAGTACTTC. Amino acid sequence: CASSLNGGGQETQYF.

At least ten counts were recorded for this clonotype. The V call is TRBV7-2, the J call TRBJ2-1; 8 bases map to TRBD2. CDR1 and CDR2 from the germline V gene are SGHTA and FQGNSA. V lost 1 base, J lost 3 bases, and 5 bases stayed unmatched. The CDR3 is made up of 16 amino acids. This CDR3 reads CASSLGSGGYYNEQFF. In DNA form, the CDR3 reads TGTGCCAGCAGCTTAGGATCGGGGGGGTACTACAATGAGCAGTTCTTC.

This clonotype showed up just a few times. The chain recombines TRBV20-1 with TRBJ2-7; D may be TRBD1 or TRBD2 (5 bases each). The length of the CDR3 is 16 residues. Germline V lookup: CDR1 DFQATT, CDR2 SNEGSKA (reference sequence). V gave up 3 bases and J gave up 2 bases, with 20 bases separating them. CDR3 sequence: CSARDKGPKTTYEQYV. CDR3 nucleotides: TGCAGTGCTAGGGATAAGGGACCTAAGACGACCTACGAGCAGTACGTC.

The V and J genes are TRBV7-9 and TRBJ2-5; tentatively, D is TRBD1 or TRBD2 (6 bases each). Germline V lookup: CDR1 SEHNR, CDR2 FQNEAQ (reference sequence). Trimming removed 5 bases at V and 1 base at J, with 23 bases between. The CDR3 covers 18 residues. The CDR3, as DNA: TGTGCCAGCAGCCAGCCTATCCCTCGAGGGGGGATCCAAGAGACCCAGTACTTC. Protein product: CASSQPIPRGGIQETQYF. Full variable domain (missing parts from reference TRBV7-9 and TRBJ2-5): DTGVSQNPRHKITKRGQNVTFRCDPISEHNRLYWYRQTLGQGPEFLTYFQNEAQLEKSRLLSDRFSAERPKGSFSTLEIQRTEQGDSAMYLCASSQPIPRGGIQETQYFGPGTRLLVL.

CDR3 nucleotide sequence: TGTGCCAGCAGCTCGACAGGGATACCTGGGGCCAACGTCCTGACTTTC. Translated, it gives CASSSTGIPGANVLTF. J is TRBJ2-6 and V is TRBV7-9; TRBD1 agrees at 7 bases. Germline loops: CDR1 SEHNR, CDR2 FQNEAQ (reference sequence). CDR3 length equals 16 residues. V gave up 4 bases and J gave up 2 bases; unmatched junction bases: 5.

This clonotype was detected ten times or more. The junction differs from germline at one of its ends, possibly a read error. The rearrangement uses TRBV5-1 and TRBJ2-3; TRBD1 matches 7 bases. The CDR3 is 14 amino acids. CDR1 is SGHRS and CDR2 is YFSETQ in the germline V gene. The chain's CDR3 is CASSSGQGTDTQYF. The CDR3, as DNA: TGTGCCAGCAGCTCCGGACAGGGCACAGATACGCAGTATTTT. The full variable domain, with the rest looked up from reference TRBV5-1 and TRBJ2-3, is KAGVTQTPRYLIKTRGQQVTLSCSPISGHRSVSWYQQTPGQGLQFLFEYFSETQRNKGNFPGRFSGRQFSNSRSEMNVSTLELGDSALYLCASSSGQGTDTQYFGPGTRLTVL.

This rearrangement joins TRBV10-1 to TRBJ1-5, with TRBD1 matching 7 bases. The CDR3 extends over 16 amino acids. The germline gives CDR1 WNHNN, CDR2 SYGVQD (reference sequence). V was pared by 5 bases and J by 0 bases, with 7 bases of the junction left unmatched. The CDR3, as DNA: TGCGCCAGCAGTCCCGACAGGGTTGTTAGCAATCAGCCCCAGCATTTT. Amino acids: CASSPDRVVSNQPQHF.

The gene calls are TRBV12-3 or TRBV12-4 and TRBJ1-2, with D unclear. V shed 4 bases and J shed 1 base, with 4 bases lying between them. This CDR3 comprises 12 residues. CDR3 loop: CASSWYNYGYTF. The CDR3 DNA reads as TGTGCCAGCAGTTGGTATAACTATGGCTACACCTTC.

This clonotype has a handful of counts. The DNA of the CDR3 is TGTGCCAGCAGCTTTTTGGACAGTATCGGTTTGAGCTATGGCTACACCTTC. This translates into CASSFLDSIGLSYGYTF. V gene TRBV11-2 combines with J gene TRBJ1-2, with D possibly matching TRBD1 (6 bases). This CDR3 region has 17 residues. Germline lookup yields CDR1 SGHAT and CDR2 FQNNGV. V was cut by 3 bases and J by 4 bases, with 21 bases left in between.

This CDR3 reads CASSEFPGAEAFF. The CDR3 DNA reads as TGTGCCAGCAGCGAGTTTCCAGGGGCTGAAGCTTTCTTT. This chain links TRBV9 with TRBJ1-1; D is possibly TRBD1 (6 bases). V shed 3 bases and J shed 6 bases, with 12 bases lying between them. The CDR3 contains 13 residues. Per germline, CDR1 SGDLS and CDR2 YYNGEE.

Details on this clonotype: Possible read error: a much larger clone is one base away. The rearrangement uses TRBV12-3 or TRBV12-4 and TRBJ2-3, with TRBD2 matching 10 bases. CDR3 length equals 19 residues. The CDR3 loop is CDSSLGAGGRPRSTDTQYF. DNA of the CDR3: TGTGACAGCAGTTTAGGAGCGGGGGGGCGACCTAGGAGCACAGATACGCAGTATTTT.

This chain's CDR3 is CASSQDPGVSNQPQHF. The CDR3 DNA reads TGCGCCAGCAGCCAAGATCCAGGGGTTAGCAATCAGCCCCAGCATTTT. V usage is TRBV4-1 and J usage is TRBJ1-5; tentative D call: TRBD1 (6 bases). This CDR3 has 16 residues. CDR1 and CDR2 (germline): MGHRA, YSYEKL. With 0 bases removed from V and 0 bases from J, the gap between germline ends came to 9 bases.

Only a few counts were recorded for this clonotype. The chain has TRBV29-1 and TRBJ2-7; no definite D call. V lost 5 bases, J lost 0 bases, and 11 bases lay in between. There are 13 residues in the CDR3. CDR1 is SQVTM, CDR2 ANQGSEA, per germline. As DNA, the CDR3 is TGCAGCGTTACAGCCTTAAGCTCCTACGAGCAGTACTTC. Amino acids: CSVTALSSYEQYF.

The chain is built from TRBV5-1 and TRBJ1-2, with D uncertain. CDR3 length equals 17 residues. Germline CDR1 SGHRS, CDR2 YFSETQ. Trimming took 0 bases from V and 0 from J, leaving 15 bases between them. CDR3 bases: TGCGCCAGCAGCTTGGCCATTTTGGGGTCGTCTAACTATGGCTACACCTTC. Translating gives CASSLAILGSSNYGYTF. Filled out from reference TRBV5-1 and TRBJ1-2, the complete variable domain reads KAGVTQTPRYLIKTRGQQVTLSCSPISGHRSVSWYQQTPGQGLQFLFEYFSETQRNKGNFPGRFSGRQFSNSRSEMNVSTLELGDSALYLCASSLAILGSSNYGYTFGSGTRLTVV.

The chain uses TRBV27 and TRBJ1-1, with 7 nucleotides matching TRBD1. The V segment lost 8 bases and the J segment 3 bases; nucleotides outside the gene matches: 12. In germline, CDR1 is MNHEY, CDR2 SMNVEV (reference sequence). There are 15 residues in the CDR3. CDR3 coding DNA: TGTGCCAGCGGTAACGACAGGGTTTTTGACACTGAAGCTTTCTTT. It encodes CASGNDRVFDTEAFF.

V gene TRBV19 combines with J gene TRBJ2-5; 10 nucleotides align to TRBD1. V dropped 4 bases and J dropped 5; count of bases not matched to a gene: 4. The CDR3 length is 14 residues. Germline V gene lookup returns CDR1 LNHDA and CDR2 SQIVND (reference sequence). CDR3 region: CASSTTGGEETQYF. Here the CDR3 DNA reads TGTGCCAGTAGTACGACAGGGGGCGAGGAGACCCAGTACTTC. The full variable domain, its missing parts supplied by reference TRBV19 and TRBJ2-5, is DGGITQSPKYLFRKEGQNVTLSCEQNLNHDAMYWYRQDPGQGLRLIYYSQIVNDFQKGDIAEGYSVSREKKESFPLTVTSAQKNPTAFYLCASSTTGGEETQYFGPGTRLLVL.

V usage is TRBV4-3 and J usage is TRBJ2-3; 11 bases line up with TRBD1. Trimming took 0 bases from V and 9 from J; bases not matched to a gene: 8. This CDR3 has 16 amino acids. Germline assignment: CDR1 LGHNA and CDR2 YSLEER. The CDR3 protein is CASSQDGTGGLVTQYF. The CDR3 coding sequence is TGCGCCAGCAGCCAAGACGGGACAGGGGGACTCGTGACGCAGTATTTT.